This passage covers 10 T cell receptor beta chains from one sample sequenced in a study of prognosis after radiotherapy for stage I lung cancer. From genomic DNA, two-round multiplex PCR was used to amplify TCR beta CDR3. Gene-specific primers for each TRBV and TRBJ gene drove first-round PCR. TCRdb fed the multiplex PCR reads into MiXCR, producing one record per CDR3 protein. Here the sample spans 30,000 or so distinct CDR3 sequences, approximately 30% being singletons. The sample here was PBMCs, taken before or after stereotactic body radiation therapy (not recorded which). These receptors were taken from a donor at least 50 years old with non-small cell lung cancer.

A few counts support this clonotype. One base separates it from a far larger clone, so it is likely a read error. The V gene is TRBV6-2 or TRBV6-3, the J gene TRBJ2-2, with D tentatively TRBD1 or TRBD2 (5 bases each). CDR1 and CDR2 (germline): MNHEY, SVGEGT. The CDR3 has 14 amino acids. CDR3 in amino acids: CASNGGPNTWELFF. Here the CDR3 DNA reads TGTGCCAGCAATGGGGGTCCGAACACCTGGGAGCTGTTTTTT.

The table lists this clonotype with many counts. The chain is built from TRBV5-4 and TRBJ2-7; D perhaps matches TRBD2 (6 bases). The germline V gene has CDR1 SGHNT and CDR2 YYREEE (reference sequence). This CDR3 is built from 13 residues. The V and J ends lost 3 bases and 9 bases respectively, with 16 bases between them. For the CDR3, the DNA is TGTGCCAGCAGCTCGGGACTGGAGGTCGGGCAGTACTTC. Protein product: CASSSGLEVGQYF.

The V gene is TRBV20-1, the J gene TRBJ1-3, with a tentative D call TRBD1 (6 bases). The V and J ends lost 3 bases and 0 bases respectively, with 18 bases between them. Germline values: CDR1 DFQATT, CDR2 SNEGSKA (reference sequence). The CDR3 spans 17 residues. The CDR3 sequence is CSASSPRGASSGNTIYF. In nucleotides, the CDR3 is TGCAGTGCTAGCTCCCCCCGGGGGGCCAGCTCTGGAAACACCATATATTTT.

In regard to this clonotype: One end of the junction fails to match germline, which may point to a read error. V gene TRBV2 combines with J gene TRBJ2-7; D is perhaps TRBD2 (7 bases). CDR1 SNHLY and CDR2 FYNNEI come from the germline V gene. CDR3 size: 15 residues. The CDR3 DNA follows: TGTGCCACCGAAGGGGGACTATCGGGAACCTACGAGCAGCACTTC. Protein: CATEGGLSGTYEQHF.

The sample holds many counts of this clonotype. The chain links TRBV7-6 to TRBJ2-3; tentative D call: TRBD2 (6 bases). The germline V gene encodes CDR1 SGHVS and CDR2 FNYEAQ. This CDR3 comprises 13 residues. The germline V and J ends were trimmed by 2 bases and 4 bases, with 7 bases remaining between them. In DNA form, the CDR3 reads TGTGCCAGCAGCTTAAGACTAGCAGATACGCAGTATTTT. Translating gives CASSLRLADTQYF.

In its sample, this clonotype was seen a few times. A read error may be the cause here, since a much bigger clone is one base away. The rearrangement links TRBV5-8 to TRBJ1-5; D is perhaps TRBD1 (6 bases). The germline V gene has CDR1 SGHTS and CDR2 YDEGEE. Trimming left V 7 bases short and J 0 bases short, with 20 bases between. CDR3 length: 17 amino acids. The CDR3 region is CASGLDRRLYSNQPQHF. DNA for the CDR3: TGTGCCAGCGGCCTAGACAGGAGGCTATATAGCAATCAGCCCCAGCATTTT.

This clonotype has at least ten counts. CDR3 amino acids: CASSVDPDSPLHF. The CDR3 DNA follows: TGTGCCAGCAGCGTAGATCCAGATTCACCCCTCCACTTT. The chain couples TRBV9 to TRBJ1-6; D is ambiguous. Per the germline V gene, CDR1 is SGDLS and CDR2 is YYNGEE. The CDR3 is 13 amino acids. V was cut by 0 bases and J by 8 bases, with 6 bases left in between.

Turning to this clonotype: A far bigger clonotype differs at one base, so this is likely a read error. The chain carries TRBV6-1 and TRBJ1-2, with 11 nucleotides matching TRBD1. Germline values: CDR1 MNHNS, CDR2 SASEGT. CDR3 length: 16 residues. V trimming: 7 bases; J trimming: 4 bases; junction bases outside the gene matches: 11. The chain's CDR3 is CASIYIRTGGGYGYTF. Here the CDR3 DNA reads TGTGCCAGCATTTATATTCGGACAGGGGGCGGCTATGGCTACACCTTC.

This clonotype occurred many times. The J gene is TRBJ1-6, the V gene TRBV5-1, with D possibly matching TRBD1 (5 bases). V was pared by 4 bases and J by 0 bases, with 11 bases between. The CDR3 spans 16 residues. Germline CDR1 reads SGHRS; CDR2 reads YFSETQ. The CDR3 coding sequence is TGCGCCAGCAGCAGGTCAGGGCACTCCTATAATTCACCCCTCCACTTT. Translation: CASSRSGHSYNSPLHF.

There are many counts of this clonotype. The CDR3 sequence: CASTLGQGAYEQYF. CDR3 DNA: TGTGCCAGCACCCTCGGACAGGGGGCCTACGAGCAGTACTTC. The chain carries TRBV12-3 or TRBV12-4 and TRBJ2-7; 10 nucleotides line up with TRBD1. The CDR3 length is 14 residues. The V and J ends lost 7 bases and 2 bases, in that order; junction bases with no gene match: 5.